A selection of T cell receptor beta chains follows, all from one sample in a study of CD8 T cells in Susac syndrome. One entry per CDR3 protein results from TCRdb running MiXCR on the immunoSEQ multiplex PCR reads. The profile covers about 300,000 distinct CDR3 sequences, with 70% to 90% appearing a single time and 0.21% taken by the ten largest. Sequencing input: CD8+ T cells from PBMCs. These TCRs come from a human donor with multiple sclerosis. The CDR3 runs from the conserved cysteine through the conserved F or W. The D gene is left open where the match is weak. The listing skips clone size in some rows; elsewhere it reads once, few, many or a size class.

CDR3nt: TGTGCCAGTAGTATTGGGACAGGGTACACCGGGGAGCTGTTTTTT
CDR3aa: CASSIGTGYTGELFF
v_gene: TRBV19
j_gene: TRBJ2-2
abundance: -
len: 15
d_gene: TRBD1

CDR3nt: TGTGCCAGCAGCTTAGTAGCGGGAGCCACCTACGAGCAGTACTTC
CDR3aa: CASSLVAGATYEQYF
v_gene: TRBV11-2
j_gene: TRBJ2-7
abundance: -
len: 15
d_gene: TRBD2

CDR3nt: TGTGCCAGCACCTCCGGGACTACCAACGTCGATACGCAGTATTTT
CDR3aa: CASTSGTTNVDTQYF
v_gene: TRBV9
j_gene: TRBJ2-3
abundance: -
len: 15
d_gene: TRBD2

CDR3nt: TGTGCCAGCAATGGGACAGAGGACTACGAGCAGTACTTC
CDR3aa: CASNGTEDYEQYF
v_gene: TRBV6-7
j_gene: TRBJ2-7
abundance: -
len: 13
d_gene: TRBD1

CDR3nt: TGTGCCAGCAGTGATTCCTGGACAGGGTCCTACAATGAGCAGTTCTTC
CDR3aa: CASSDSWTGSYNEQFF
v_gene: TRBV2
j_gene: TRBJ2-1
abundance: few
len: 16
d_gene: TRBD1

CDR3nt: TGTGCCAGCAGTTATCTGTCGGTTGGGGGGGCAGGAACAGATACGCAGTATTTT
CDR3aa: CASSYLSVGGAGTDTQYF
v_gene: TRBV27
j_gene: TRBJ2-3
abundance: -
len: 18
d_gene: -

CDR3nt: TGTGCCAGCAGTGGACCCGGGAGCCAGGAGACCCAGTACTTC
CDR3aa: CASSGPGSQETQYF
v_gene: TRBV28
j_gene: TRBJ2-5
abundance: -
len: 14
d_gene: -

CDR3nt: TGTGCCAGCAGTTTAATGGGTCCGGAGTACTCTGGAAACACCATATATTTT
CDR3aa: CASSLMGPEYSGNTIYF
v_gene: TRBV27
j_gene: TRBJ1-3
abundance: -
len: 17
d_gene: -

CDR3nt: TGTGCCAGCACCCAACCTCCGGGACTCCAAGAGACCCAGTACTTC
CDR3aa: CASTQPPGLQETQYF
v_gene: TRBV6-1
j_gene: TRBJ2-5
abundance: few
len: 15
d_gene: -

CDR3nt: TGTGCCAGTTCACCGGGCACTGAGCAGTTCTTC
CDR3aa: CASSPGTEQFF
v_gene: TRBV12-3/TRBV12-4
j_gene: TRBJ2-1
abundance: -
len: 11
d_gene: -

CDR3nt: TGTGCCAGCGGTTGGACAGGGGGCTACGAGCAGTACTTC
CDR3aa: CASGWTGGYEQYF
v_gene: TRBV27
j_gene: TRBJ2-7
abundance: -
len: 13
d_gene: TRBD1

CDR3nt: TGTGCCAGCAGCTTAGGGTTCGGACACGTCAATGAGCAGTTCTTC
CDR3aa: CASSLGFGHVNEQFF
v_gene: TRBV11-2
j_gene: TRBJ2-1
abundance: few
len: 15
d_gene: -

CDR3nt: TGTGCCAGTAGTATTACGGTTTCGAGCGGAGCGACCTACGAGCAGTACTTC
CDR3aa: CASSITVSSGATYEQYF
v_gene: TRBV19
j_gene: TRBJ2-7
abundance: -
len: 17
d_gene: -

CDR3nt: TGCAGTGCTAGAGATCGTGCGGGAGGGTCCACTACCTACAATGAGCAGTTCTTC
CDR3aa: CSARDRAGGSTTYNEQFF
v_gene: TRBV20-1
j_gene: TRBJ2-1
abundance: -
len: 18
d_gene: TRBD2

CDR3nt: TGTGCCAGCAGCCCTGTTGTAGCGGGAAGCTCCTACGAGCAGTACTTC
CDR3aa: CASSPVVAGSSYEQYF
v_gene: TRBV7-9
j_gene: TRBJ2-7
abundance: -
len: 16
d_gene: TRBD2

CDR3nt: TGTGCCAGCAGATCCCCTCCCGACTACTACAATGAGCAGTTCTTC
CDR3aa: CASRSPPDYYNEQFF
v_gene: TRBV6-6
j_gene: TRBJ2-1
abundance: -
len: 15
d_gene: -

CDR3nt: TGTGCCAGTAGTATGGCGACAGGGGGCTTCACTGAAGCTTTCTTT
CDR3aa: CASSMATGGFTEAFF
v_gene: TRBV19
j_gene: TRBJ1-1
abundance: -
len: 15
d_gene: TRBD1

CDR3nt: TGTGCCAGCAGTTTATGGCCGGGACAGGGGAATGAGCAGTTCTTC
CDR3aa: CASSLWPGQGNEQFF
v_gene: TRBV27
j_gene: TRBJ2-1
abundance: -
len: 15
d_gene: TRBD1

CDR3nt: TGTGCCAGCAGCGATTCTTCTACCCCTAGCGGGAGAGCGGCCGCGGAGACCCAGTACTTC
CDR3aa: CASSDSSTPSGRAAAETQYF
v_gene: TRBV9
j_gene: TRBJ2-5
abundance: once
len: 20
d_gene: TRBD2

CDR3nt: TGCGCCAGCAGCCCGAGCCGACGGCCCTACTATGGCTACACCTTC
CDR3aa: CASSPSRRPYYGYTF
v_gene: TRBV4-3
j_gene: TRBJ1-2
abundance: -
len: 15
d_gene: -

CDR3nt: TGTGCCAGCAGTTACGGGGGACAGGCCAACACTGAAGCTTTCTTT
CDR3aa: CASSYGGQANTEAFF
v_gene: TRBV6-5
j_gene: TRBJ1-1
abundance: -
len: 15
d_gene: TRBD1

CDR3nt: TGTGCCAGCAGGCCGGGACAGGGCTACGAGCAGTACTTC
CDR3aa: CASRPGQGYEQYF
v_gene: TRBV12-3/TRBV12-4
j_gene: TRBJ2-7
abundance: few
len: 13
d_gene: TRBD1

CDR3nt: TGTGCCAGCAGTACCTTAGCGGGAGGTTTCTCTAGCACAGATACGCAGTATTTT
CDR3aa: CASSTLAGGFSSTDTQYF
v_gene: TRBV27
j_gene: TRBJ2-3
abundance: -
len: 18
d_gene: TRBD2

CDR3nt: TGTGCCAGCAGTTACTCTTCCTTCGGGGGGAGCTCCTACAATGAGCAGTTCTTC
CDR3aa: CASSYSSFGGSSYNEQFF
v_gene: TRBV6-5
j_gene: TRBJ2-1
abundance: -
len: 18
d_gene: TRBD2

CDR3nt: TGTGCCAGCAGCACAGAGGAGGGGGACTCCTACGAGCAGTACTTC
CDR3aa: CASSTEEGDSYEQYF
v_gene: TRBV14
j_gene: TRBJ2-7
abundance: -
len: 15
d_gene: -

CDR3nt: TGTGCCGCCAGTGATTTGGGCGGGAGCGGCGGGGAGCTGTTTTTT
CDR3aa: CAASDLGGSGGELFF
v_gene: TRBV24-1
j_gene: TRBJ2-2
abundance: -
len: 15
d_gene: TRBD2

CDR3nt: TGTGCCAGCAGCTTGGCCCATACTCAGGGGCCTGGAAACACCATATATTTT
CDR3aa: CASSLAHTQGPGNTIYF
v_gene: TRBV5-6
j_gene: TRBJ1-3
abundance: -
len: 17
d_gene: -

CDR3nt: TGTGCCAGCAGGACGGACGGATTAGCCAAAAACATTCAGTACTTC
CDR3aa: CASRTDGLAKNIQYF
v_gene: TRBV28
j_gene: TRBJ2-4
abundance: -
len: 15
d_gene: -

CDR3nt: TGCGCCAGCAGCCAAACCAGGGGGTTTGGGTACGAGCAGTACTTC
CDR3aa: CASSQTRGFGYEQYF
v_gene: TRBV4-3
j_gene: TRBJ2-7
abundance: -
len: 15
d_gene: TRBD1

CDR3nt: TGTGCCAGCAGCGACCACCGGACTAGCGGGAAAAACATTCAGTACTTC
CDR3aa: CASSDHRTSGKNIQYF
v_gene: TRBV7-2
j_gene: TRBJ2-4
abundance: -
len: 16
d_gene: TRBD2

CDR3nt: TGTGCCAGCAGTTTACAGGGTTCCGGCACTGAAGCTTTCTTT
CDR3aa: CASSLQGSGTEAFF
v_gene: TRBV27
j_gene: TRBJ1-1
abundance: -
len: 14
d_gene: -

CDR3nt: TGTGCCAGCAGCCAAGCGAGACCCCGGGCCCCATACGAGCAGTACTTC
CDR3aa: CASSQARPRAPYEQYF
v_gene: TRBV3-1
j_gene: TRBJ2-7
abundance: -
len: 16
d_gene: -

CDR3nt: TGTGCCTGGAGCTTAAGACTAGCATGGCCCAAAAACATTCAGTACTTC
CDR3aa: CAWSLRLAWPKNIQYF
v_gene: TRBV30
j_gene: TRBJ2-4
abundance: -
len: 16
d_gene: TRBD2

CDR3nt: TGCAGCGTTGATGGGGGGTCCTTTGGCGGCTACACCTTC
CDR3aa: CSVDGGSFGGYTF
v_gene: TRBV29-1
j_gene: TRBJ1-2
abundance: -
len: 13
d_gene: -

CDR3nt: TGTGCCAGCAGCATCACAGGCCGCCCGGCGGCTGAAGCTTTCTTT
CDR3aa: CASSITGRPAAEAFF
v_gene: TRBV11-2
j_gene: TRBJ1-1
abundance: -
len: 15
d_gene: -

CDR3nt: TGTGCCACCAGCAGAGACGATCTCCTTAGCCACTATGGCTACACCTTC
CDR3aa: CATSRDDLLSHYGYTF
v_gene: TRBV15
j_gene: TRBJ1-2
abundance: -
len: 16
d_gene: -

CDR3nt: TGTGCCAGCGCCCCCGACTCCGCTTGGGCCTACGAGCAGTACTTC
CDR3aa: CASAPDSAWAYEQYF
v_gene: TRBV12-3/TRBV12-4
j_gene: TRBJ2-7
abundance: -
len: 15
d_gene: -

CDR3nt: TGTGCCAGCAGTTACGCTAGCGGGAGTAGCGAGCAGTACTTC
CDR3aa: CASSYASGSSEQYF
v_gene: TRBV6-5
j_gene: TRBJ2-7
abundance: -
len: 14
d_gene: TRBD2

CDR3nt: TGCAGTGCTGAGGACGTCTCCTACGAGCAGTACTTC
CDR3aa: CSAEDVSYEQYF
v_gene: TRBV20-1
j_gene: TRBJ2-7
abundance: -
len: 12
d_gene: -

CDR3nt: TGTGCCAGCAGCTTAGCGGGCCAGGGCCATGACGAGCAGTACTTC
CDR3aa: CASSLAGQGHDEQYF
v_gene: TRBV7-6
j_gene: TRBJ2-7
abundance: -
len: 15
d_gene: -

CDR3nt: TGCGCCAGCAGCCAAGGCCCAGGCACAAGGCAGCCCCAGCATTTT
CDR3aa: CASSQGPGTRQPQHF
v_gene: TRBV4-1
j_gene: TRBJ1-5
abundance: -
len: 15
d_gene: -

CDR3nt: TGTGCCAGCAGTCCTCCCCGTATCCAAGAGACCCAGTACTTC
CDR3aa: CASSPPRIQETQYF
v_gene: TRBV12-3/TRBV12-4
j_gene: TRBJ2-5
abundance: -
len: 14
d_gene: -

CDR3nt: TGTGCCAGCACTTCGGGCGAAAAGCGGGAGAGCACCGGGGAGCTGTTTTTT
CDR3aa: CASTSGEKRESTGELFF
v_gene: TRBV6-5
j_gene: TRBJ2-2
abundance: -
len: 17
d_gene: TRBD2

CDR3nt: TGTGCCAGCAGTTTGAGCTCCCGGGGGGAAGAGCAGTACTTC
CDR3aa: CASSLSSRGEEQYF
v_gene: TRBV27
j_gene: TRBJ2-7
abundance: -
len: 14
d_gene: TRBD2

CDR3nt: TGTGCCACCCTCTCGGTCCTCCTTCTTCAACAAGAGACCCAGTACTTC
CDR3aa: CATLSVLLLQQETQYF
v_gene: TRBV28
j_gene: TRBJ2-5
abundance: -
len: 16
d_gene: -

CDR3nt: TGTGCCAGCAGCTTAGTCGCCAGGTGGTACGAGCAGTACTTC
CDR3aa: CASSLVARWYEQYF
v_gene: TRBV7-9
j_gene: TRBJ2-7
abundance: -
len: 14
d_gene: -

CDR3nt: TGTGCCAGCAGCACGACAGGGAGCCGGGAGCTGTTTTTT
CDR3aa: CASSTTGSRELFF
v_gene: TRBV13
j_gene: TRBJ2-2
abundance: -
len: 13
d_gene: TRBD1

CDR3nt: TGTGCCAGCAGCTTACCAGGGGACACCATATATTTT
CDR3aa: CASSLPGDTIYF
v_gene: TRBV7-9
j_gene: TRBJ1-3
abundance: -
len: 12
d_gene: -

CDR3nt: TGTGCCAGCGGCTGTTCTCCCCTTAGCGGGAGGTCCTACAATGAGCAGTTCTTC
CDR3aa: CASGCSPLSGRSYNEQFF
v_gene: TRBV3-1
j_gene: TRBJ2-1
abundance: -
len: 18
d_gene: TRBD2

CDR3nt: TGTGCCAGCAGTTCCGGGACAGTTTACGAGCAGTACTTC
CDR3aa: CASSSGTVYEQYF
v_gene: TRBV27
j_gene: TRBJ2-7
abundance: -
len: 13
d_gene: TRBD1

CDR3nt: TGTGCCGGCAGAGATGGGAAAGCGGGAGGGGTCACAGATACGCAGTATTTT
CDR3aa: CAGRDGKAGGVTDTQYF
v_gene: TRBV7-2
j_gene: TRBJ2-3
abundance: -
len: 17
d_gene: TRBD2